This record looks at one TCR beta chain sequence and its context. This entry is derived from a study of blood T cell repertoires in COVID-19. Study details: Whether acute or convalescent, the COVID-19 samples came from the United States, Italy and Spain.

Using immunoSEQ multiplex PCR, the repertoire was profiled, and TCRdb retains in-frame clones only, with some absent. Of roughly 340,000 clones detected, more than 80% appear once; the ten largest clones hold 0.95% to 1.1%. Ages ranged from about 18 to 90 years, with residence in about two dozen US areas. Which cohort a participant joined came from the clinical history participants gave. This CDR3 has 15 amino acids. The germline gives CDR1 MNHNY, CDR2 SVGAGI (reference sequence). Trimming cost V 5 bases and J 2 bases, with 15 bases left between them. The chain carries TRBV6-6 and TRBJ1-2; D gene unclear. The sample comprised PBMCs or T cells enriched from blood (not recorded which). This sequence originates from a man aged 18 to 35 who had recovered from COVID-19. The CDR3 region is CASSLSAGSNYGYTF. Written as DNA, the CDR3 is TGTGCCAGCAGTCTCTCCGCGGGCTCCAACTATGGCTACACCTTC.